This T cell receptor beta chain was identified in a study of vaccination and CD4 T cells after COVID-19. About the study: Convalescent individuals numbered four females and six males, two being Hispanic. Post-diagnosis, post-COVID samples were collected after a median approximately 110 days, ranging 35 to 161.

Time point defined: late sampling 161 to 241 days after vaccination in three convalescent patients. Noted treatment: roughly ten-day PBMC culture with coronavirus spike peptide pools or control peptides (ViraFEST assay). Negative selection separated CD4+ T cells from roughly 10-day cultures. Sequenced with the Oncomine TCR Beta short-read assay was DNA taken from cultured CD4+ T cells. TCRdb independently ran MiXCR on the PCR reads; one entry per CDR3 protein. There are 15,000 to 20,000 distinct CDR3 sequences in the sample; about 51% occur only once, and 21% lies in the top ten. CDR1 is SNHLY and CDR2 is FYNNEI in the germline V gene. The CDR3 is 13 residues long. The V gene end was trimmed by 9 bases and the J gene end by 2 bases; junction bases not matched to a gene: 3. On this clonotype itself: Its antigen is unknown.

The sequence came from a human donor who had recovered from COVID-19. The sample was CD4+ T cells from blood, cultured in vitro, taken about 7 months after SARS-CoV-2 vaccination. The genes are TRBV2 and TRBJ1-3, with 8 bases identical to TRBD1. The CDR3 sequence is CASIQGAGNTIYF. The CDR3 bases are TGTGCCAGTATACAGGGGGCTGGAAACACCATATATTTT.